This is a list of T cell receptor beta chains from one sample in a study of blood T cell repertoires in COVID-19. TCRdb's table, derived via immunoSEQ multiplex PCR, lists solely in-frame clones and lacks some. The sample shows some 300,000 clones, around 88% of them seen only once. Specimen: peripheral blood. These receptor sequences come from a woman in her 30s who had recovered from COVID-19. Each CDR3 is given with its conserved first and last residue. A D gene is named only where the DNA matches it firmly. A row's size may be missing; if present it is once, few, many or a size class.

V gene	clone size	J gene	D gene	CDR3 DNA	CDR3 protein
TRBV11-2	NA	TRBJ2-2	NA	TGTGCCAGCAGCCCCATGAGGACCGGGGAGCTGTTTTTT	CASSPMRTGELFF
TRBV19	NA	TRBJ1-2	TRBD1	TGTGCCAGTAGTATCCAGGGGGCCCATGGCTACACCTTC	CASSIQGAHGYTF
TRBV7-2	once	TRBJ1-2	TRBD1	TGTGCCAGCAGCTTAGGGGGACAGGGCAGCTACACCTTC	CASSLGGQGSYTF
TRBV5-1	NA	TRBJ2-5	NA	TGCGCCAGCAGCTTGACAGGAACGGAAGAGACCCAGTACTTC	CASSLTGTEETQYF
TRBV7-9	few	TRBJ1-4	TRBD1	TGTGCCAGCAGCAGCGGACAGGGGGAGGTGGAAAAACTGTTTTTT	CASSSGQGEVEKLFF
TRBV29-1	NA	TRBJ1-1	TRBD1	TGCAGCGCGACAGGGTTCACTGAAGCTTTCTTT	CSATGFTEAFF
TRBV27	NA	TRBJ2-7	NA	TGTGCCAGCAGGCCAGGGGGGACCTTCGAGCAGTACTTC	CASRPGGTFEQYF
TRBV5-1	NA	TRBJ1-1	TRBD1	TGCGCCAGCAGCGCCGGACAGGATAGGAGTGAAGCTTTCTTT	CASSAGQDRSEAFF
TRBV28	NA	TRBJ2-7	TRBD1	TGTGCCAGCAGCCCTTTGGACAGGGGCTACGAGCAGTACTTC	CASSPLDRGYEQYF
TRBV29-1	NA	TRBJ2-5	TRBD2	TGCAGCGTTGAAGAGTTGACTAGCGGAGGGGGAGAGACCCAGTACTTC	CSVEELTSGGGETQYF
TRBV2	NA	TRBJ1-2	TRBD1	TGTGCCAGCAACTTAGACAGGGGAGACTTCGAAGGGGGCTACACCTTC	CASNLDRGDFEGGYTF
TRBV5-1	NA	TRBJ2-5	TRBD2	TGCGCCAGCAGCCCGGGACTAGCGGGGGGAAACCAAGAGACCCAGTACTTC	CASSPGLAGGNQETQYF
TRBV10-3	NA	TRBJ2-3	TRBD2	TGTGCCATCAATGGCGGGGGGGCCACAGATACGCAGTATTTT	CAINGGGATDTQYF
TRBV5-5	NA	TRBJ2-7	NA	TGTGCCAGCAGCTTGGGCACCAGGGATTATTACGAGCAGTACTTC	CASSLGTRDYYEQYF
TRBV28	NA	TRBJ1-2	NA	NA	CASSTSGGLLGYGYTF
TRBV16	once	TRBJ2-7	TRBD1	TGTGCCAGCAGCCCCAGGACAGGGACCTACGAGCAGTACTTC	CASSPRTGTYEQYF
TRBV6-5	NA	TRBJ2-3	TRBD2	TGTGCCAGCGAGCGGGGGGGCGGCACAGATACGCAGTATTTT	CASERGGGTDTQYF
TRBV6-1	NA	TRBJ2-7	TRBD1	TGTGCCAGCAGTGAAAGGACAGGGGGCTACGAGCAGTACTTC	CASSERTGGYEQYF
TRBV4-3	few	TRBJ2-2	NA	TGCGCCAGCAGCCAAGGTCTCCAGTACACCGGGGAGCTGTTTTTT	CASSQGLQYTGELFF
TRBV2	NA	TRBJ2-7	TRBD1	TGTGCCAGCAGATGGACAGGTCACTACGAGCAGTACTTC	CASRWTGHYEQYF
TRBV4-2	NA	TRBJ2-1	TRBD1	TGTGCCAGCAGCCATCCCGGGACAGGGGTTAATGAGCAGTTCTTC	CASSHPGTGVNEQFF
TRBV11-2	NA	TRBJ2-3	NA	TGTGCCAGCAGCTTAGTCGGGGATACGCAGTATTTT	CASSLVGDTQYF
TRBV3-1/TRBV3-2	NA	TRBJ2-5	NA	TGTGCCAGCAGCCAAGAAATCAGGCAAGAGACCCAGTACTTC	CASSQEIRQETQYF
TRBV15	once	TRBJ1-1	TRBD1	TGTGCCACCAGCAGACCAGGGGGCGCGGGCACTGAAGCTTTCTTT	CATSRPGGAGTEAFF
TRBV27	NA	TRBJ2-5	NA	TGTGCCAGCAGTGGAGTTCGGGACAGGACTAGGGAGACCCAGTACTTC	CASSGVRDRTRETQYF
TRBV5-1	NA	TRBJ2-6	TRBD1	TGCGCCAGCAGCGAGGGACAGGCTGGGGCCAACGTCCTGACTTTC	CASSEGQAGANVLTF
TRBV11-2	once	TRBJ2-5	NA	TGTGCCAGCAGCTTCGAACAGTGGCAGACCCAGTACTTC	CASSFEQWQTQYF
TRBV2	NA	TRBJ2-5	TRBD1	TGTGCCAGCAGTGATAGGGACAGGGCGGAGGAGACCCAGTACTTC	CASSDRDRAEETQYF
TRBV21-1	NA	TRBJ2-5	NA	TGTGCCAGCAGCAAATACCCCAGTTCTCAAGAGACCCAGTACTTC	CASSKYPSSQETQYF
TRBV9	NA	TRBJ2-3	NA	TGTGCCAGCAGCGACGGCGGGGTCTTCACAGATACGCAGTATTTT	CASSDGGVFTDTQYF
TRBV2	NA	TRBJ1-4	TRBD1	TGTGCCAGCAGACCCCAGGGGGCGCGTAATGAAAAACTGTTTTTT	CASRPQGARNEKLFF
TRBV3-1/TRBV3-2	NA	TRBJ2-6	TRBD1	TGTGCCAGCAGCCAAGGACAGGGGTCTGGGGCCAACGTCCTGACTTTC	CASSQGQGSGANVLTF
TRBV7-2	once	TRBJ1-4	TRBD1	TGTGCCAGCAGCCCCTGGGGACAGCCAAATGAAAAACTGTTTTTT	CASSPWGQPNEKLFF
TRBV28	NA	TRBJ2-1	TRBD1	TGTGCCAGCAGTTTGGGACAGTACAATGAGCAGTTCTTC	CASSLGQYNEQFF
TRBV7-8	once	TRBJ2-2	TRBD1	TGTGCCAGCGGGCAGGGGGCCGGGGAGCTGTTTTTT	CASGQGAGELFF
TRBV5-1	NA	TRBJ2-1	NA	TGCGCCAGCAGCTTGGTAGTGGGGACTTACAATGAGCAGTTCTTC	CASSLVVGTYNEQFF
TRBV4-1	NA	TRBJ1-3	NA	TGCGCCAGCAGCCACCAGGCACAGGGAACTGGAAACACCATATATTTT	CASSHQAQGTGNTIYF
TRBV15	NA	TRBJ2-1	TRBD1	TGTGCCACCAGCAGAGATCTCTATGACAGGGCTAGCAATGAGCAGTTCTTC	CATSRDLYDRASNEQFF
TRBV19	NA	TRBJ2-7	TRBD1	TGTGCCAGTAGTATTGGGACAGGGGGCTACGAGCAGTACTTC	CASSIGTGGYEQYF
TRBV6-5	few	TRBJ1-5	NA	TGTGCCAGCAGTTACTCGAAGTCAGGCGGGGGACAGCCCCAGCATTTT	CASSYSKSGGGQPQHF
TRBV7-9	NA	TRBJ2-2	NA	TGTGCCAGCAGCTTAAGCGGACAGCTACCGAACACCGGGGAGCTGTTTTTT	CASSLSGQLPNTGELFF
TRBV18	NA	TRBJ1-1	NA	TGTGCCAGCTCACCCAGGTCCAGGGTGAACACTGAAGCTTTCTTT	CASSPRSRVNTEAFF
TRBV7-8	few	TRBJ1-5	NA	TGTGCCAGCAGCTCTGAGCGGGGAGATCAGCCCCAGCATTTT	CASSSERGDQPQHF
TRBV10-3	NA	TRBJ1-1	NA	TGTGCCATCAGCACAGGGCTGAACACTGAAGCTTTCTTT	CAISTGLNTEAFF
TRBV11-3	NA	TRBJ2-7	NA	TGTGCCAGCAGCCTCAGGATTCACACCTACGAGCAGTACTTC	CASSLRIHTYEQYF
TRBV2	NA	TRBJ1-1	NA	TGTGCCAGCAGGAGGGAGGGCGGGATGAACACTGAAGCTTTCTTT	CASRREGGMNTEAFF
TRBV19	NA	TRBJ1-4	TRBD1	TGTGCCGTGATGACAGGGGTGGGAGAAAAACTGTTTTTT	CAVMTGVGEKLFF
TRBV5-1	NA	TRBJ1-2	NA	TGCGCCAGCAGCCACCCGGTGGGAGGGGTTGGCTACACCTTC	CASSHPVGGVGYTF
TRBV7-8	NA	TRBJ2-7	TRBD1	TGTGCCAGCAGCGTGGGACAGGGGAACTCCTACGAGCAGTACTTC	CASSVGQGNSYEQYF
TRBV7-9	NA	TRBJ2-7	NA	TGTGCCAGCAGCCTGTCCTCCTACGAGCAGTACTTC	CASSLSSYEQYF
TRBV28	once	TRBJ2-3	NA	TGTGCCAGCAGTCCGGGGACACAGAGGCTGTATTTT	CASSPGTQRLYF
TRBV5-1	NA	TRBJ1-6	NA	TGCGCCAGCAGCTTGGGAGCGGGGGAGAGTTCACCCCTCCACTTT	CASSLGAGESSPLHF
TRBV19	NA	TRBJ2-6	NA	TGTGCCAGTAGTTCCCTAGCGTCTGGGGCCAACGTCCTGACTTTC	CASSSLASGANVLTF
TRBV5-1	NA	TRBJ1-5	NA	TGCGCCAGCAGCTTAACGGGGGATCAGCCCCAGCATTTT	CASSLTGDQPQHF
TRBV9	NA	TRBJ2-1	NA	TGTGCCAGCAGCGTTGACCCGACAGCCTCCTACAATGAGCAGTTCTTC	CASSVDPTASYNEQFF